This T cell receptor (beta chain) emerged from a study of shared clonotypes between healthy human individuals. CDR3 length equals 10 residues. J lost 15 bases, V lost 8 bases, and 9 bases had no gene match. The V gene's germline CDR1 is GTSNPN and CDR2 SVGIG (reference sequence). Produced via immunoSEQ multiplex PCR; TCRdb's table is partial and in-frame only. Of 150,000 to 200,000 clones listed, 66% were seen once; the top ten hold about 9.4%. The chain uses TRBV30 and TRBJ2-1; 8 bases match TRBD2. The source is a man aged 25 to 40 in good health. Sequencing used memory CD4+ T cells sorted from blood. This sample's subset: CD45RA-negative fraction. The CDR3 DNA reads TGTGCCGGGCGGAAGCGGGAGTGGTTCTTC. Protein sequence: CAGRKREWFF.